This TCR beta chain is drawn from a study of blood T cell repertoires in COVID-19. About the study: T cells, B-cell-depleted T cells, or PBMCs provided the cDNA or gDNA that served as material.

The study assigned cohorts using participant-reported clinical history. The study recruited exposed participants who had met a COVID-19 case within 2 weeks before entry. The CDR3 covers 14 residues. The germline V gene has CDR1 SGHNT and CDR2 YYREEE (reference sequence). Trimming at V came to 5 bases and at J to 4 bases, leaving 3 bases not matched to a gene. The table came from immunoSEQ multiplex PCR; TCRdb's copy has only in-frame clones and leaves some out. The table shows 130,000 to 150,000 clones, with about nine tenths occurring only once. This receptor was identified in a woman aged 40 to 49 who had been exposed to COVID-19. V is TRBV5-4 and J is TRBJ1-6; 7 bases match TRBD1. The specimen was PBMCs or T cells enriched from blood (not recorded which). The CDR3 loop is CASSRTGYNSPLHF. The DNA of the CDR3 is TGTGCCAGCAGTCGGACAGGTTATAATTCACCCCTCCACTTT.